Listed here are 9 T cell receptor beta chains from one sample, sequenced in a study of PD-1 blockade in classical Hodgkin lymphoma. In every patient, relapse followed autologous stem cell transplantation, while exposure to brentuximab vedotin differed. Assay: immunoSEQ multiplex PCR; the TCRdb copy retains only in-frame clones and omits some. The sample yields approximately 160,000 clones, just under 80% seen once. Sequences were derived from peripheral blood mononuclear cells (PBMCs), sampled before the second cycle of nivolumab. These TCRs come from a human donor with classical Hodgkin lymphoma.

The chain carries TRBV6-6 and TRBJ2-7, with D perhaps matching TRBD1 (5 bases). The CDR3 runs to 13 residues. Looked up from germline, CDR1 is MNHNY and CDR2 is SVGAGI (reference sequence). Trimming removed 6 bases from V and 0 bases from J, with 9 bases in between. CDR3 in DNA: TGTGCCAGCAGGCAGACAGCCTCCTACGAGCAGTACTTC. Encoded protein: CASRQTASYEQYF.

The rearrangement links TRBV28 to TRBJ1-3; possible D gene TRBD1, 5 bases. Germline loops: CDR1 MDHEN, CDR2 SYDVKM. CDR3 length: 17 residues. The V and J ends lost 5 bases and 0 bases respectively, with 17 bases between them. CDR3 bases: TGTGCCAGCAGTCACGGAGAAGGGGTGAGCTCTGGAAACACCATATATTTT. Protein sequence: CASSHGEGVSSGNTIYF.

V gene TRBV9 combines with J gene TRBJ2-3, with D perhaps TRBD1 (6 bases). With 2 bases removed from V and 0 bases from J, the gap between germline ends came to 16 bases. The germline CDR1 and CDR2 sequences are SGDLS and YYNGEE. The CDR3 extends over 17 amino acids. This CDR3 is CASSVARQASSTDTQYF. The CDR3 bases are TGTGCCAGCAGCGTCGCCAGACAGGCCTCTAGCACAGATACGCAGTATTTT.

V gene TRBV27 combines with J gene TRBJ1-2; 10 bases line up with TRBD1. The CDR3 loop spans 14 amino acids. V shed 5 bases and J 6 bases; nucleotides not matched to a gene: 6. Germline V gives CDR1 MNHEY, CDR2 SMNVEV (reference sequence). The CDR3 reads CASSPYDRGHGYTF. CDR3 nucleotide sequence: TGTGCCAGCAGTCCCTATGACAGGGGGCATGGCTACACCTTC.

V and J are TRBV7-9 and TRBJ1-1; D perhaps matches TRBD1 (6 bases). The CDR3 is 14 amino acids. Trimming pared 3 bases from V and 3 bases from J, leaving 11 bases between. Per germline, CDR1 SEHNR and CDR2 FQNEAQ (reference sequence). The CDR3 nucleotides are TGTGCCAGCAGCTTGCAGGGGTTGGACACTGAAGCTTTCTTT. The encoded protein is CASSLQGLDTEAFF.

The V gene is TRBV5-4, the J gene TRBJ2-7, with D hard to call. The CDR3 sequence is 13 residues long. Per the germline V gene, CDR1 is SGHNT and CDR2 is YYREEE (reference sequence). V was pared by 0 bases and J by 6 bases, with 10 bases between. This CDR3 reads CASSLAPPGEQYF. The CDR3 coding sequence is TGTGCCAGCAGCTTGGCCCCCCCAGGCGAGCAGTACTTC. Complete variable domain (other parts from reference TRBV5-4 and TRBJ2-7): ETGVTQSPTHLIKTRGQQVTLRCSSQSGHNTVSWYQQALGQGPQFIFQYYREEENGRGNFPPRFSGLQFPNYSSELNVNALELDDSALYLCASSLAPPGEQYFGPGTRLTVT.

This chain joins TRBV7-8 and TRBJ1-1; perhaps TRBD1 as D (5 bases). This CDR3 has 15 amino acids. Germline V gene lookup returns CDR1 SGHVS and CDR2 FQNEAQ. V was clipped by 5 bases and J by 0 bases, with 13 bases between them. The CDR3: CASSRGPGMNTEAFF. In nucleotides, the CDR3 is TGTGCCAGCAGCCGGGGACCTGGGATGAACACTGAAGCTTTCTTT.

The V and J genes are TRBV19 and TRBJ1-1; perhaps TRBD1 as D (6 bases). Germline assignment: CDR1 LNHDA and CDR2 SQIVND (reference sequence). This CDR3 has 17 residues. Between the trimmed V and J ends, which lost 7 bases and 1 base, there was a span of 22 bases. In nucleotides, the CDR3 is TGTGCCAGTACCGATAGGGGGGGGGCAGGGACGAACACTGAAGCTTTCTTT. Residues: CASTDRGGAGTNTEAFF.

The gene calls are TRBV18 and TRBJ2-2; TRBD2 agrees at 7 bases. Losses at the gene ends were 6 bases for V and 5 bases for J; bases not matched to a gene: 6. The CDR3 loop spans 14 amino acids. Germline CDR1 KGHSH, CDR2 LQKENI. This CDR3 reads CASSPAGVTGELFF. The CDR3 coding sequence is TGTGCCAGCTCCCCCGCGGGGGTAACCGGGGAGCTGTTTTTT.